These 27 T cell receptor beta chains were all obtained from the same sample, sequenced in a study of cytomegalovirus exposure and HLA in healthy donors. Vbeta (60) and Jbeta (13) primers were used in the PCR. The repertoire was sequenced with immunoSEQ multiplex PCR; TCRdb's copy has only in-frame clones and lacks some. The sample lists under 200,000 clones; roughly four fifths were seen once. The sequenced material came from PBMCs. The source of these receptors is a male donor in good health and CMV-seropositive.

The chain employs TRBV15 and TRBJ1-2, with 9 bases matching TRBD1. CDR3 length: 13 amino acids. Germline V gives CDR1 LNHNV, CDR2 YYDKDF (reference sequence). Losses at the gene ends were 11 bases for V and 5 bases for J; bases not matched to a gene: 9. The CDR3 region is CAAKDRGRYGYTF. In nucleotides, the CDR3 is TGTGCCGCTAAAGACAGGGGGAGGTATGGCTACACCTTC.

As to this clone: The junction departs from germline at one end; a sequencing error may be responsible. This chain's CDR3 is CASSLRASDGTGGLFF. DNA for the CDR3: TGTGCCAGCAGCTTAAGGGCCTCAGACGGGACTGGGGGGCTGTTTTTT. This chain connects TRBV7-9 to TRBJ2-2, with a possible D match to TRBD2 (6 bases). There are 16 residues in the CDR3. Germline lookup yields CDR1 SEHNR and CDR2 FQNEAQ (reference sequence).

V and J are TRBV10-3 and TRBJ2-1, with 14 bases lining up with TRBD2. The CDR3 runs 15 residues. After removal of 3 bases from V and 9 bases from J, the junction contained 4 bases not matched to a gene. CDR1 is ENHRY, CDR2 SYGVKD, per germline. CDR3 in amino acids: CAISEGTSGRVEQFF. The CDR3 nucleotides read TGTGCCATCAGTGAAGGGACTAGCGGGAGAGTTGAGCAGTTCTTC.

This clone was counted once. The chain carries TRBV6-4 and TRBJ2-2; 13 nucleotides match TRBD2. Germline loops: CDR1 MRHNA, CDR2 SNTAGT. The V and J ends lost 4 bases and 4 bases, in that order; junction bases with no gene match: 3. The CDR3 extends over 16 amino acids. The DNA of the CDR3 is TGTGCCAGCAGTGCACTAGCGGGAGGGTCCACCGGGGAGCTGTTTTTT. It translates to CASSALAGGSTGELFF.

This chain uses TRBV6-4 with TRBJ2-7; 9 nucleotides align to TRBD1. From germline, CDR1 is MRHNA and CDR2 SNTAGT. CDR3 length: 13 residues. Unmatched junction bases numbered 5, after V lost 6 bases and J lost 5 bases. Here the CDR3 reads CASRGTGKHEQYF. The CDR3 DNA sequence: TGTGCCAGCAGGGGGACAGGGAAACACGAGCAGTACTTC.

V usage is TRBV5-6 and J usage is TRBJ1-6, with 7 bases aligning to TRBD1. Germline V gene data show CDR1 as SGHDT and CDR2 as YYEEEE. The CDR3 consists of 17 residues. The V and J ends lost 4 bases and 6 bases, in that order; junction bases with no gene match: 13. CDR3 bases: TGTGCCAGCAGCCTGAGGGGCGTAGGGGGCGGTAATTCACCCCTCCACTTT. It specifies CASSLRGVGGGNSPLHF. The whole variable domain, filled in from reference TRBV5-6 and TRBJ1-6, reads DAGVTQSPTHLIKTRGQQVTLRCSPKSGHDTVSWYQQALGQGPQFIFQYYEEEERQRGNFPDRFSGHQFPNYSSELNVNALLLGDSALYLCASSLRGVGGGNSPLHFGNGTRLTVT.

This rearrangement joins TRBV19 to TRBJ1-1, with D possibly TRBD1 on 5 matching bases. Trimming removed 2 bases from V and 1 base from J, with 11 bases in between. The CDR3 has 15 amino acids. Germline V gene lookup returns CDR1 LNHDA and CDR2 SQIVND (reference sequence). The CDR3 region is CASSISGQQNTEAFF. Written as DNA, the CDR3 is TGTGCCAGTAGTATATCTGGACAACAGAACACTGAAGCTTTCTTT.

V is TRBV9 and J is TRBJ1-3, with TRBD1 as a possible D gene (5 bases). CDR3 length: 16 amino acids. V was clipped by 0 bases and J by 0 bases, with 10 bases between them. In germline, CDR1 is SGDLS, CDR2 YYNGEE. CDR3 nucleotide sequence: TGTGCCAGCAGCGTAGTAGGGGATAACTCTGGAAACACCATATATTTT. Translating gives CASSVVGDNSGNTIYF.

V is TRBV4-3 and J is TRBJ2-7; TRBD1 agrees at 8 bases. The V gene end was trimmed by 4 bases and the J gene end by 3 bases; junction bases not matched to a gene: 8. Germline CDR1 reads LGHNA; CDR2 reads YSLEER. CDR3 length: 15 residues. The CDR3 loop reads CASSLQTGALYEQYF. The DNA for the CDR3 is TGCGCCAGCAGCCTCCAGACAGGGGCCCTCTACGAGCAGTACTTC.

The V call is TRBV6-6, the J call TRBJ2-3; TRBD2 agrees at 8 bases. CDR3 length equals 12 residues. CDR1 is MNHNY and CDR2 is SVGAGI in the germline V gene (reference sequence). Losses at the gene ends were 7 bases for V and 9 bases for J; bases not matched to a gene: 6. CDR3 loop: CASTYSGNTQYF. CDR3 sequence (DNA): TGTGCCAGCACCTATAGCGGGAACACGCAGTATTTT.

The sample holds a few counts of this clone. The sample has other DNA sequences that encode this CDR3 too. V and J are TRBV27 and TRBJ1-2; a possible D gene is TRBD1 (5 bases). The CDR3 is 12 amino acids. V lost 2 bases and J lost 5, with 6 bases in between. Per germline, CDR1 MNHEY and CDR2 SMNVEV (reference sequence). The DNA for the CDR3 is TGTGCCAGCAGTTTACAGGGTTATGGCTACACCTTC. Its translation: CASSLQGYGYTF.

The chain links TRBV28 to TRBJ2-7, with TRBD2 as a possible D gene (6 bases). Trimming stripped 5 bases from V and 3 bases from J, with 14 bases between. From germline, CDR1 is MDHEN and CDR2 SYDVKM. The CDR3 totals 14 residues. CDR3 nucleotides: TGTGCCAGCAGTATCGGGGGAGTTAGCTACGAGCAGTACTTC. Encoded protein: CASSIGGVSYEQYF.

The chain combines TRBV10-3 with TRBJ1-6; D perhaps matches TRBD1 (5 bases). Germline CDR1 reads ENHRY; CDR2 reads SYGVKD. The CDR3 covers 14 residues. Trimming cost V 4 bases and J 10 bases, with 14 bases left between them. The CDR3 DNA sequence: TGTGCCATCAGTGCCGGGACTGCCGCCTCACCCCTCCACTTT. Its protein product is CAISAGTAASPLHF.

The table lists this clone with a count of one. J is TRBJ1-2 and V is TRBV18; D is undetermined. V was trimmed by 4 bases and J by 4 bases, leaving 16 bases between them. There are 15 residues in the CDR3. Germline CDR1 reads KGHSH; CDR2 reads LQKENI. The CDR3 spells CASSLNQPGSYGYTF. In DNA, the CDR3 is TGTGCCAGCTCACTTAATCAACCGGGATCCTATGGCTACACCTTC.

The V gene is TRBV4-1, the J gene TRBJ1-6; D might be TRBD1 (5 bases). Between the trimmed V and J ends, which lost 3 bases and 13 bases, there was a span of 19 bases. The germline V gene encodes CDR1 MGHRA and CDR2 YSYEKL. CDR3 size: 15 residues. CDR3 in amino acids: CASSQGRDPLFPLHF. Written as DNA, the CDR3 is TGCGCCAGCAGCCAGGGGAGGGACCCACTATTCCCCCTCCACTTT.

This clone was counted between two and nine times. The chain employs TRBV6-5 and TRBJ1-3, with D possibly being TRBD1 (6 bases). The germline gives CDR1 MNHEY, CDR2 SVGAGI. V shed 5 bases and J shed 2 bases, with 13 bases lying between them. The CDR3 length is 15 residues. This CDR3 is CASSLLDRTGNTIYF. CDR3 coding DNA: TGTGCCAGCAGTCTCCTGGACAGAACTGGAAACACCATATATTTT.

The sample holds a few counts of this clone. The J gene is TRBJ2-1, the V gene TRBV5-1; TRBD1 aligns across 7 bases. This CDR3 comprises 15 residues. Germline V gene data show CDR1 as SGHRS and CDR2 as YFSETQ. The J segment lost 6 bases and the V segment lost 0 bases, leaving 6 bases of the junction unmatched. The CDR3, as DNA: TGCGCCAGCAGCTTGGACGGGACAGATCTCAATGAGCAGTTCTTC. This translates into CASSLDGTDLNEQFF.

V is TRBV10-3 and J is TRBJ2-1, with TRBD2 matching 8 bases. This CDR3 comprises 14 residues. CDR1 and CDR2 (germline): ENHRY, SYGVKD. With V trimmed by 2 bases and J by 10 bases, 7 bases remained unmatched. The CDR3 DNA is TGTGCCATCAGTGAGCCAGGACTAGCAGGAGAGCAGTTCTTC. Its protein product is CAISEPGLAGEQFF.

This chain links TRBV6-5 with TRBJ1-2, with 8 bases matching TRBD1. V lost 6 bases, J lost 6 bases, and 9 bases stayed unmatched. The CDR3 totals 14 residues. The germline CDR1 and CDR2 sequences are MNHEY and SVGAGI. The CDR3 protein is CASSRPTGADGYTF. For the CDR3, the DNA is TGTGCCAGCAGCCGGCCGACAGGGGCGGATGGCTACACCTTC.

The chain uses TRBV9 and TRBJ2-7, with TRBD1 as a possible D gene (5 bases). The CDR3 is 14 residues long. CDR1 SGDLS and CDR2 YYNGEE come from the germline V gene. Trimming cost V 4 bases and J 1 base, with 12 bases left between them. CDR3 sequence: CASSPDTRSYEQYF. Written as DNA, the CDR3 is TGTGCCAGCAGCCCGGACACGCGATCCTACGAGCAGTACTTC. Drawing the rest from reference TRBV9 and TRBJ2-7, the complete variable domain is DSGVTQTPKHLITATGQRVTLRCSPRSGDLSVYWYQQSLDQGLQFLIQYYNGEERAKGNILERFSAQQFPDLHSELNLSSLELGDSALYFCASSPDTRSYEQYFGPGTRLTVT.

The rearrangement joins TRBV27 to TRBJ2-3; 10 positions agree with TRBD2. Germline CDR1 and CDR2: MNHEY and SMNVEV (reference sequence). CDR3 length: 16 amino acids. J gave up 5 bases and V 4 bases, and 9 bases lay outside the gene matches. CDR3 loop: CASSSVPLAGVDTQYF. For the CDR3, the DNA is TGTGCCAGCAGTTCTGTCCCTCTAGCGGGAGTAGATACGCAGTATTTT.

The genes are TRBV2 and TRBJ2-5; 9 nucleotides agree with TRBD1. This CDR3 has 13 residues. CDR1 and CDR2 (germline): SNHLY, FYNNEI. V shed 6 bases, J shed 5 bases, and the junction held 4 bases outside the gene matches. The CDR3 sequence is CASSEDRGETQYF. The CDR3 DNA reads TGTGCCAGCAGCGAGGACAGGGGTGAGACCCAGTACTTC. The full variable domain, with the rest looked up from reference TRBV2 and TRBJ2-5, is EPEVTQTPSHQVTQMGQEVILRCVPISNHLYFYWYRQILGQKVEFLVSFYNNEISEKSEIFDDQFSVERPDGSNFTLKIRSTKLEDSAMYFCASSEDRGETQYFGPGTRLLVL.

This chain joins TRBV7-2 and TRBJ2-4; D unresolved. CDR3 length: 12 residues. Germline V gene lookup returns CDR1 SGHTA and CDR2 FQGNSA. V shed 8 bases and J shed 10 bases, with 15 bases lying between them. The CDR3 protein is CASRTEVPIQYF. The DNA of the CDR3 is TGTGCCAGCCGAACAGAAGTGCCTATTCAGTACTTC.

The chain has TRBV5-4 and TRBJ2-2, with 15 bases aligning to TRBD2. The germline CDR1 and CDR2 sequences are SGHNT and YYREEE (reference sequence). Germline trimming cut 4 bases from V and 2 bases from J; bases unmatched to any gene: 3. The CDR3 is 17 residues long. CDR3: CASSPGLAGGNTGELFF. The CDR3 bases are TGTGCCAGCAGCCCGGGACTAGCGGGGGGAAACACCGGGGAGCTGTTTTTT.

The rearrangement links TRBV28 to TRBJ2-2; 11 bases match TRBD2. The germline V gene encodes CDR1 MDHEN and CDR2 SYDVKM. There are 16 residues in the CDR3. Unmatched junction bases numbered 4, after V lost 6 bases and J lost 1 base. The CDR3 DNA reads as TGTGCCAGCAGCTATACTAGCGGGAGGAACACCGGGGAGCTGTTTTTT. Translation gives CASSYTSGRNTGELFF.

As DNA, the CDR3 is TGTGCCTGCACCCAAGAAAACAGGGATCTCTACACCTTC. Amino acid sequence: CACTQENRDLYTF. The chain carries TRBV7-9 and TRBJ1-2, with D perhaps TRBD1 (6 bases). V shed 11 bases and J shed 10 bases, with 23 bases lying between them. CDR1 and CDR2 (germline): SEHNR, FQNEAQ (reference sequence). The CDR3 length is 13 residues.

In this sample, this clone turned up once. The CDR3 region is CASSPKSGGTRREQYF. CDR3 in DNA: TGTGCCAGCAGTCCCAAAAGCGGGGGCACGAGAAGAGAGCAGTACTTC. The rearrangement uses TRBV9 and TRBJ2-7; 8 bases map to TRBD2. CDR1 and CDR2 from the germline V gene are SGDLS and YYNGEE. This CDR3 is built from 16 residues. J lost 7 bases, V lost 5 bases, and 17 bases had no gene match.